The present entry profiles one TCR beta chain with its context. These data originate in a study of control samples from healthy donors and cancer patients. The CDR3 covers 14 residues. Trimming pared 4 bases from V and 7 bases from J, leaving 16 bases between. The germline CDR1 and CDR2 sequences are SQVTM and ANQGSEA. Profiling relied on immunoSEQ multiplex PCR, and the TCRdb table lists in-frame clones only, not all of them. This table holds roughly 150,000 clones, around 90% found once. The sample comprised blood. The clonotype was recovered from a man aged 25-45 years in good health. The chain links TRBV29-1 to TRBJ2-2, with D tentatively TRBD1 (6 bases). The chain's CDR3 is CSVARTAFDGELFF. The DNA of the CDR3 is TGCAGCGTTGCTCGGACAGCCTTTGACGGGGAGCTGTTTTTT.